The rows below give T cell receptor beta chains drawn from one sample of a study of T cell changes during pregnancy in multiple sclerosis. Using immunoSEQ multiplex PCR, the repertoire was profiled, and TCRdb retains in-frame clones only, with some absent. Here the sample spans roughly 35,000 clones, approximately 92% being singletons. Sample: CD4+ T cells from peripheral blood mononuclear cells, taken in the third trimester of pregnancy. These receptors originate from a female donor in good health, enrolled as a control in a pregnancy study. CDR3s include the opening cysteine and the closing phenylalanine or tryptophan. Each record gives: clone size, V gene, J gene, D gene, CDR3 protein, CDR3 DNA. The D gene is left open where the match is weak. Size is omitted from some rows. Given values are once, few, many or a class for expanded clones.

.	TRBV6-6	TRBJ2-7	TRBD2	CASTSTSGSSYEQYF	TGTGCCAGCACTTCCACTAGCGGGAGCTCCTACGAGCAGTACTTC
.	TRBV5-4	TRBJ2-7	TRBD1	CASSYTGTGDEQYF	TGTGCCAGCAGCTACACCGGGACAGGGGACGAGCAGTACTTC
.	TRBV2	TRBJ1-1	.	CASMRGRDGAFF	TGTGCCAGCATGCGGGGGAGGGACGGGGCTTTCTTT
.	TRBV10-3	TRBJ1-6	.	CAIIIPLHF	TGTGCCATCATAATCCCCCTCCACTTT
.	TRBV10-3	TRBJ1-5	.	CAISETSGSNQPQHF	TGTGCCATCAGTGAAACCTCGGGGTCCAATCAGCCCCAGCATTTT
.	TRBV4-3	TRBJ2-1	TRBD1	CASSLGRDSYNEQFF	TGCGCCAGCAGCCTCGGAAGGGACAGCTACAATGAGCAGTTCTTC
.	TRBV7-3	TRBJ1-1	.	CASSLGGRKTEAFF	TGTGCCAGCAGCTTAGGAGGGCGTAAGACTGAAGCTTTCTTT
.	TRBV4-1	TRBJ1-6	.	CASSQVRSSYNSPLHF	TGCGCCAGCAGCCAAGTTCGCAGCTCCTATAATTCACCCCTCCACTTT
.	TRBV6-5	TRBJ1-1	.	CASSYSSEGRAFF	TGTGCCAGCAGTTACTCGTCCGAGGGTAGAGCTTTCTTT
.	TRBV7-8	TRBJ1-1	TRBD1	CASSLARWRDRFEAFF	TGTGCCAGCAGCTTAGCGCGGTGGAGGGACAGATTTGAAGCTTTCTTT
once	TRBV15	TRBJ1-3	.	CATSRESTGNTIYF	TGTGCCACCAGCAGAGAAAGCACTGGAAACACCATATATTTT
.	TRBV11-1	TRBJ1-1	.	CASSPDKNTEAFF	TGTGCCAGCAGCCCAGACAAGAACACTGAAGCTTTCTTT
.	TRBV5-1	TRBJ2-4	.	CASSLSGVAKNIQYF	TGCGCCAGCAGCTTGTCGGGGGTGGCCAAAAACATTCAGTACTTC
.	TRBV2	TRBJ1-6	.	CASSVEQGADSPLHF	TGTGCCAGCAGTGTAGAGCAGGGCGCCGATTCACCCCTCCACTTT
.	TRBV6-1	TRBJ2-7	TRBD2	CASSEEAWRGALEQYF	TGTGCCAGCAGTGAAGAAGCGTGGCGGGGGGCGCTCGAGCAGTACTTC
.	TRBV9	TRBJ2-2	.	CASSVVGQNTGELFF	TGTGCCAGCAGCGTAGTTGGCCAGAACACCGGGGAGCTGTTTTTT
.	TRBV27	TRBJ1-5	TRBD1	CASSSRGQGYQPQHF	TGTGCCAGCAGCTCTCGTGGACAGGGTTATCAGCCCCAGCATTTT
.	TRBV5-4	TRBJ1-2	TRBD1	CASSPAQGLIGYTF	TGTGCCAGCAGCCCCGCACAGGGGTTGATTGGCTACACCTTC
.	TRBV28	TRBJ2-5	.	CASSPGGAGQETQYF	TGTGCCAGCAGCCCCGGTGGGGCGGGACAAGAGACCCAGTACTTC
.	TRBV18	TRBJ2-3	.	CASSLTGLTTPDTQYF	TGTGCCAGCTCACTGACCGGCCTAACTACGCCAGATACGCAGTATTTT
.	TRBV30	TRBJ1-2	.	CAWSGVENYGYTF	TGTGCCTGGAGTGGTGTAGAGAACTATGGCTACACCTTC
.	TRBV4-1	TRBJ2-7	TRBD1	CASRRSRGTNEQYF	TGCGCCAGCAGACGAAGCAGGGGGACAAACGAGCAGTACTTC